This TCR beta chain was sequenced during a study of blood T cells in healthy people across ages. Germline loops: CDR1 SGHTA, CDR2 FQGNSA. The CDR3 spans 15 residues. V was clipped by 8 bases and J by 1 base, with 12 bases between them. With a J-beta primer mix and a sample-barcoded 5' primer, a second PCR ran about 6 to 11 cycles. TCRdb used MiXCR to reprocess the 5' RACE reads, holding one entry per CDR3 protein. The data contain about 680,000 distinct CDR3 sequences, approximately 50% of them singletons. This clonotype has just a few counts. Its antigen is not identified. Notes on the study in general: Estimates drawn from one million T cells were deemed to understate diversity. In older individuals, TCR beta diversity per million T cells was lower, falling roughly linearly with age.

Each donor gave roughly 9.8 milliliters of peripheral blood. The chain has TRBV7-2 and TRBJ2-6; tentatively, D is TRBD1 (6 bases). The receptor's source is an older woman in good health. Sequencing input: blood. The CDR3 region is CASGVTGSGANVLTF. The CDR3 nucleotides are TGTGCCAGCGGTGTCACAGGGTCTGGGGCCAACGTCCTGACTTTC. Looking up the rest from reference TRBV7-2 and TRBJ2-6 gives the full variable domain: GAGVSQSPSNKVTEKGKDVELRCDPISGHTALYWYRQSLGQGLEFLIYFQGNSAPDKSGLPSDRFSAERTGGSVSTLTIQRTQQEDSAVYLCASGVTGSGANVLTFGAGSRLTVL.